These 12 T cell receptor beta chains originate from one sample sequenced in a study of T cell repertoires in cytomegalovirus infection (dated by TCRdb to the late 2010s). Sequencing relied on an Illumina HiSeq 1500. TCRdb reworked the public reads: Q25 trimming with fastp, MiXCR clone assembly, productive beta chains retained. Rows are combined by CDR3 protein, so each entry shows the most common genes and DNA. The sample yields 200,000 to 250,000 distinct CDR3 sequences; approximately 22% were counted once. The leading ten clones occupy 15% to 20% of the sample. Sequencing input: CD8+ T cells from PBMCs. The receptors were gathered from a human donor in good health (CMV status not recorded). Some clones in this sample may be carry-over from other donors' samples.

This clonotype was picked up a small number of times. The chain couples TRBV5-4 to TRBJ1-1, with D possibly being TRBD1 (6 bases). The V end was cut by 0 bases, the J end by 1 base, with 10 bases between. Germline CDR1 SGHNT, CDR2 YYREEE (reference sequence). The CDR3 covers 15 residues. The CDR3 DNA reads TGTGCCAGCAGCTTGGTGGGACATCCGAACACTGAAGCTTTCTTT. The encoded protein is CASSLVGHPNTEAFF.

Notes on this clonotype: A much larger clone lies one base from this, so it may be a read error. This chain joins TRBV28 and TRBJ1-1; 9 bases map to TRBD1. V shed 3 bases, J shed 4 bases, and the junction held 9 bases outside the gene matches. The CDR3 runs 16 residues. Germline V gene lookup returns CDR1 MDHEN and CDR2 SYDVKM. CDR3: CASSFSGQGLGTEAFF. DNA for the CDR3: TGTGCCAGCAGTTTTTCGGGACAGGGCCTTGGCACTGAAGCTTTCTTT.

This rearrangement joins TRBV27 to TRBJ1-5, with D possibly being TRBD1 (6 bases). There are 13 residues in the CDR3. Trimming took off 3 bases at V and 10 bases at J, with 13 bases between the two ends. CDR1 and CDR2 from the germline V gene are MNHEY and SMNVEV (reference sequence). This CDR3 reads CASSLGGGLPQHF. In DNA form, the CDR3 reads TGTGCCAGCAGTTTGGGAGGGGGTTTACCCCAGCATTTT.

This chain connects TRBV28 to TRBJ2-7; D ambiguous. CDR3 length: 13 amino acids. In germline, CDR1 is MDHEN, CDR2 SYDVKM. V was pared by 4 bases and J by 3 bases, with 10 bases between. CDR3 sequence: CASSSRVNYEQYF. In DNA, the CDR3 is TGTGCCAGCAGTTCTAGGGTAAACTACGAGCAGTACTTC.

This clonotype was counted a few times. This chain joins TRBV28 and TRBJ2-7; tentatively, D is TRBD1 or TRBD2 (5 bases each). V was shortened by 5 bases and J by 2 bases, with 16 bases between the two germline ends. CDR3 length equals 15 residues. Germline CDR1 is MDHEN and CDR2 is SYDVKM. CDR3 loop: CASSHLRDGTYEQYF. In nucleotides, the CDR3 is TGTGCCAGCAGTCACCTAAGGGACGGAACCTACGAGCAGTACTTC.

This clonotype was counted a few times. CDR3 amino acids: CASSSPLAGDHYEQYF. CDR3 in DNA: TGTGCCAGCAGCTCCCCCCTAGCGGGGGACCACTACGAGCAGTACTTC. The gene calls are TRBV13 and TRBJ2-7, with TRBD2 matching 10 bases. The length of the CDR3 is 16 residues. J lost 3 bases, V lost 4 bases, and 9 bases had no gene match. Germline CDR1 PRHDT, CDR2 FYEKMQ (reference sequence).

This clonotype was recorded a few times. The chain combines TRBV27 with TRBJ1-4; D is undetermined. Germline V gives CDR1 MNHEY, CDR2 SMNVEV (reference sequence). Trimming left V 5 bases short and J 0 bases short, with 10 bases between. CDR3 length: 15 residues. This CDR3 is CASSLTWATNEKLFF. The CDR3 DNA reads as TGTGCCAGCAGTCTAACATGGGCAACTAATGAAAAACTGTTTTTT.

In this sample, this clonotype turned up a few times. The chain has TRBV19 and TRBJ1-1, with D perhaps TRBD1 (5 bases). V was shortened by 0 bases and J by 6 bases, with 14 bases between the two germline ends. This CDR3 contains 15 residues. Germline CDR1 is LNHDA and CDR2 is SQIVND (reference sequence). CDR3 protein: CASSIDPGDEAEAFF. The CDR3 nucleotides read TGTGCCAGTAGTATAGATCCGGGGGATGAGGCTGAAGCTTTCTTT.

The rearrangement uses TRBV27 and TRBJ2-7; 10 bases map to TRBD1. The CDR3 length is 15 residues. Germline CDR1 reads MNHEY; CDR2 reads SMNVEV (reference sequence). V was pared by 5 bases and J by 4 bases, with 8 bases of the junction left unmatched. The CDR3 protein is CASSDTDRGLYEQYF. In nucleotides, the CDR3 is TGTGCCAGCAGTGACACAGACAGGGGGCTTTACGAGCAGTACTTC.

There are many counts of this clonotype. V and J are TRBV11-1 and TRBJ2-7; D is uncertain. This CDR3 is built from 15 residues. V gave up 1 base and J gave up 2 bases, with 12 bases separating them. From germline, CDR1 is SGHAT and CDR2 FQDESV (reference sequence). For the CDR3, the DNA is TGTGCCAGCAGCTTAGTCCACCAGCTGCCCTACGAGCAGTACTTC. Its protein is CASSLVHQLPYEQYF.

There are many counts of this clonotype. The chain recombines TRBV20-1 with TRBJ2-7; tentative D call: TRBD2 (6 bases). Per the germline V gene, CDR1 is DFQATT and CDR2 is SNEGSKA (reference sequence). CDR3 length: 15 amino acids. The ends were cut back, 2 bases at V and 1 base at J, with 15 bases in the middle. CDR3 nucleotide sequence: TGCAGTGCTAGACAACTCGGGACTTCTTCCTACGAGCAGTACTTC. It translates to CSARQLGTSSYEQYF.

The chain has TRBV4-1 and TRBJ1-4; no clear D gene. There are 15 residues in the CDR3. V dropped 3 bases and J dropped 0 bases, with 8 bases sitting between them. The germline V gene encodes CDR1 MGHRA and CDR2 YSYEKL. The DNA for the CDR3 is TGCGCCAGCAGCCATACACTCGCAACTAATGAAAAACTGTTTTTT. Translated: CASSHTLATNEKLFF.